The T cell receptor (beta chain) described here comes from a study of metastatic and nonmetastatic thyroid tumors. Study summary: Malignant thyroid and benign thyroid patients provided blood and tumor or nodule tissue whose repertoires were compared. General study points: Reports indicated that malignant thyroid tumors showed significantly higher TCR beta diversity than benign nodules did, in blood and tumor.

Original methodology: For papillary thyroid cancer, a distant-metastasis classifier was constructed from CDR3 differences observed across clinicopathological groups. TCRdb reprocessed the PCR reads via MiXCR. The V and J calls and clone size come from TCRdb's table, not from the authors' own analysis. The sample lists tens of thousands of clones, about 30% occurring once. Thyroid surgery was performed in patients who had received no treatment beforehand. Trimming cost V 7 bases and J 9 bases; bases outside gene matches: 7. The CDR3 length is 15 residues. In germline, CDR1 is MNHEY, CDR2 SMNVEV (reference sequence). This clone was seen only a few times. Antigen specificity is unknown.

Sequencing input: tumor tissue. The J gene is TRBJ2-1, the V gene TRBV27; 15 positions agree with TRBD2. The origin of this receptor is a female donor with papillary thyroid cancer or a benign thyroid nodule (not recorded which). Some clones in this sample may be carry-over from other donors' samples. DNA of the CDR3: TGTGCCAGCAACGGACTAGCGGGAGGGCCTAGTGAGCAGTTCTTC. Protein sequence: CASNGLAGGPSEQFF.